These 9 T cell receptor beta chains were all obtained from the same sample, sequenced in a study of T cells after posttransplantation cyclophosphamide. Sequencing was performed with immunoSEQ multiplex PCR; in TCRdb, only in-frame clones are kept and a portion is missing. The top ten hold 2.8% of the sample, which has more than 50,000 clones, around 83% seen once. Sequences were obtained from PBMCs. These receptors all stem from a man aged 30 to 45 with a blood cancer, CMV-positive, and with a related stem cell donor.

In DNA form, the CDR3 reads TGTGCCAGCAGCGAGCCTCATGGACTGTACAATGAGCAGTTCTTC. The encoded protein is CASSEPHGLYNEQFF. This sequence joins TRBV9 and TRBJ2-1, with D possibly being TRBD2 (5 bases). V was trimmed by 3 bases and J by 4 bases, leaving 14 bases between them. CDR3 length: 15 residues. Per the germline V gene, CDR1 is SGDLS and CDR2 is YYNGEE.

The rearrangement joins TRBV30 to TRBJ1-4; 7 bases agree with TRBD1. The CDR3 contains 15 residues. V lost 1 base to trimming and J lost 4 bases; unmatched junction nucleotides: 6. CDR1 GTSNPN and CDR2 SVGIG come from the germline V gene (reference sequence). The CDR3 region has the DNA TGTGCCTGGAGTGGGAAACAGGGGAATAATGAAAAACTGTTTTTT. It codes for CAWSGKQGNNEKLFF.

The rearrangement joins TRBV13 to TRBJ2-7, with D perhaps matching TRBD1 (5 bases). Trimming pared 0 bases from V and 6 bases from J, leaving 15 bases between. Germline V gene data show CDR1 as PRHDT and CDR2 as FYEKMQ (reference sequence). The CDR3 extends over 15 amino acids. In DNA form, the CDR3 reads TGTGCCAGCAGCTTAGGCGGCCAGGGTCTGGTCGAGCAGTACTTC. This translates into CASSLGGQGLVEQYF.

V usage is TRBV27 and J usage is TRBJ1-2; D unclear. CDR1 is MNHEY, CDR2 SMNVEV, per germline (reference sequence). This CDR3 region has 13 residues. V was shortened by 10 bases and J by 0 bases, with 12 bases between the two germline ends. CDR3 nucleotides: TGTGCCACATATTCGAGGCCTAACTATGGCTACACCTTC. Its translation is CATYSRPNYGYTF.

The chain is built from TRBV11-2 and TRBJ2-5, with 9 bases fitting TRBD1. Trimming removed 3 bases from V and 4 bases from J; junction bases left unmatched: 6. The CDR3 has 15 amino acids. The germline V gene encodes CDR1 SGHAT and CDR2 FQNNGV. CDR3 nucleotide sequence: TGTGCCAGCAGCTTTAGTCCGGGACAGGGAGAGACCCAGTACTTC. This gives the protein CASSFSPGQGETQYF.

For this clone: The junction departs from germline at one end; a sequencing error may be responsible. V and J are TRBV4-3 and TRBJ2-5; 8 nucleotides agree with TRBD1. The CDR3 contains 19 residues. Per germline, CDR1 LGHNA and CDR2 YSLEER. CDR3: CASSHASGAGGGQQGTQYF. DNA of the CDR3: TGCGCCAGCAGCCATGCCTCCGGGGCAGGGGGCGGTCAACAAGGGACCCAGTACTTC.

This chain connects TRBV6-5 to TRBJ1-5; 10 bases match TRBD1. Germline V gene lookup returns CDR1 MNHEY and CDR2 SVGAGI. The V gene end was trimmed by 5 bases and the J gene end by 6 bases; junction bases not matched to a gene: 7. The CDR3 has 15 residues. CDR3 DNA: TGTGCCAGCAGTCCAGGACAGGGGGGTTCTCAGCCCCAGCATTTT. Residues: CASSPGQGGSQPQHF.

The chain has TRBV27 and TRBJ2-2; TRBD1 aligns across 8 bases. CDR1 and CDR2 from the germline V gene are MNHEY and SMNVEV (reference sequence). J gave up 2 bases and V 2 bases, and 4 bases lay outside the gene matches. CDR3 length: 16 amino acids. CDR3 coding DNA: TGTGCCAGCAGTTTAACGGCAGGGGGCAACACCGGGGAGCTGTTTTTT. Protein product: CASSLTAGGNTGELFF.

This chain links TRBV5-1 with TRBJ2-5, with a weak D call TRBD2 (6 bases). The CDR3 consists of 14 residues. V was trimmed by 9 bases and J by 4 bases, leaving 19 bases between them. CDR1 is SGHRS and CDR2 is YFSETQ in the germline V gene. The CDR3 DNA is TGCGCCACCATGGGACTGGGCGGGTCAGAGACCCAGTACTTC. It translates to CATMGLGGSETQYF.